These 10 T cell receptor beta chains came from one sample sequenced in a study of shared clonotypes between healthy human individuals. Libraries were prepared by immunoSEQ multiplex PCR; TCRdb keeps only in-frame clonotypes and omits some of them. The profile shows approximately 1.5 million clones, about 98.5% of them singletons. Sequenced: naive CD4+ T cells sorted from blood. Subset defined: CD45RA+ positively selected. The receptors derive from a young man in good health.

The chain links TRBV7-9 to TRBJ2-3, with TRBD1 matching 7 bases. V shed 3 bases, J shed 3 bases, and the junction held 15 bases outside the gene matches. Germline loops: CDR1 SEHNR, CDR2 FQNEAQ (reference sequence). CDR3 length: 18 residues. CDR3 amino acids: CASSFGTDKALWTDTQYF. CDR3 nucleotides: TGTGCCAGCAGCTTTGGGACAGACAAAGCCCTTTGGACAGATACGCAGTATTTT.

The rearrangement joins TRBV11-3 to TRBJ2-7; 7 bases agree with TRBD1. The CDR3 runs 16 residues. Germline V CDR1 and CDR2: SGHNT, YENEEA. V lost 2 bases to trimming and J lost 5 bases; unmatched junction nucleotides: 12. DNA of the CDR3: TGTGCCAGCAGCTTATATAACCCCAGGGGGAACCACGAGCAGTACTTC. It yields the protein CASSLYNPRGNHEQYF.

This clone showed up just once. The chain carries TRBV9 and TRBJ2-5; 9 nucleotides match TRBD2. There are 16 residues in the CDR3. Germline CDR1 is SGDLS and CDR2 is YYNGEE. V gave up 1 base and J gave up 5 bases; unmatched junction bases: 9. This CDR3 reads CASSVMLAGPGETQYF. DNA of the CDR3: TGTGCCAGCAGCGTAATGCTAGCGGGGCCAGGGGAGACCCAGTACTTC.

The rearrangement links TRBV28 to TRBJ1-1; D may be TRBD1 (6 bases). Trimming pared 5 bases from V and 9 bases from J, leaving 13 bases between. CDR1 and CDR2 from the germline V gene are MDHEN and SYDVKM. The CDR3 totals 12 residues. The DNA of the CDR3 is TGTGCCAGCAGTCTTTGGACAGCCCAAGCTTTCTTT. This translates into CASSLWTAQAFF.

The rearrangement uses TRBV5-1 and TRBJ1-1; 8 nucleotides align to TRBD1. V trimming: 4 bases; J trimming: 3 bases; junction bases outside the gene matches: 29. Germline CDR1 SGHRS, CDR2 YFSETQ. The CDR3 contains 22 residues. CDR3 region: CASSPRKLNPRPGGAGDTEAFF. The CDR3 region has the DNA TGCGCCAGCAGCCCGCGAAAATTGAATCCCCGGCCAGGGGGCGCGGGGGACACTGAAGCTTTCTTT.

The chain recombines TRBV18 with TRBJ2-7, with 9 positions matching TRBD1. This CDR3 is 14 amino acids long. Per germline, CDR1 KGHSH and CDR2 LQKENI. After removal of 6 bases from V and 2 bases from J, the junction contained 5 bases not matched to a gene. The CDR3 DNA reads TGTGCCAGCTCGACGGGACAGGGCGCCTACGAGCAGTACTTC. It specifies CASSTGQGAYEQYF.

J is TRBJ2-4 and V is TRBV11-2; the match to TRBD1 covers 7 bases. The CDR3 covers 16 residues. V was clipped by 5 bases and J by 0 bases; unmatched bases: 7. Germline V lookup: CDR1 SGHAT, CDR2 FQNNGV. CDR3 amino acids: CASSPGDSIAKNIQYF. The CDR3 DNA follows: TGTGCCAGCAGCCCCGGGGACAGCATAGCCAAAAACATTCAGTACTTC.

The chain joins TRBV7-9 to TRBJ1-4; D remains ambiguous. V lost 0 bases to trimming and J lost 10 bases, with 15 bases between them. The CDR3 has 15 residues. Germline CDR1 and CDR2: SEHNR and FQNEAQ (reference sequence). The CDR3 here is CASSLAIGQPVKLFF. For the CDR3, the DNA is TGTGCCAGCAGCTTAGCGATCGGGCAGCCGGTAAAACTGTTTTTT.

The chain links TRBV23-1 to TRBJ2-7; TRBD2 matches 10 bases. TRBV23-1 is reported as an ORF; its role is uncertain. This CDR3 has 14 residues. J gave up 5 bases and V 10 bases, and 11 bases lay outside the gene matches. The CDR3 DNA follows: TGCGCCAACCAACATACTAGCGGGAATAACGAGCAGTACTTC. Amino acid sequence: CANQHTSGNNEQYF.

This clone has a single count. This rearrangement joins TRBV2 to TRBJ2-5; tentative D call: TRBD2 (6 bases). Germline V gene data show CDR1 as SNHLY and CDR2 as FYNNEI. This CDR3 contains 17 residues. Trimming took off 5 bases at V and 1 base at J, with 20 bases between the two ends. CDR3 residues: CASSLFAPGSGQETQYF. For the CDR3, the DNA is TGTGCCAGCAGTCTTTTCGCCCCCGGGAGCGGCCAAGAGACCCAGTACTTC.